This TCR beta chain was retrieved from a study of T cell repertoires in cytomegalovirus infection. Overall study: In the study, CMV epitopes included recently identified HLA-C-restricted and well-studied HLA-B-restricted ones. Public TCR beta signature analysis indicated the presence of both CMV infection and matching HLA type. Regarding the study as a whole: Based on cumulative public TCR beta family frequency, carriers of CMV plus the relevant HLA were identified. Ex vivo responses were dominated by HLA-C-restricted CMV-specific TCR beta clonotypes.

The ends were cut back, 7 bases at V and 3 bases at J, with 19 bases in the middle. The germline V gene has CDR1 MNHNS and CDR2 SASEGT. The CDR3 covers 15 residues. As for this clonotype: Its target is not known.

Each CDR3 protein is one row after TCRdb ran MiXCR on the reads. The profile covers about 570,000 distinct CDR3 sequences, with around 40% appearing a single time and about 48% taken by the ten largest. This sample comprised cultured PBMCs, obtained from culture after CMV antigen stimulation. This clonotype was sampled from a human donor in good health (CMV status not recorded). Some clones in this sample may be carry-over from other donors' samples. This chain connects TRBV6-1 to TRBJ2-7; tentative D call: TRBD2 (6 bases). The CDR3 coding sequence is TGTGCCAGCAAACTATCCGGGACTGTATTCTACGAGCAGTACTTC. This gives the protein CASKLSGTVFYEQYF.